Reported below is one T cell receptor beta chain. What antigen it recognizes has not been identified. There are no base qualities to consult, and no much larger clone falls within one base. The entry originates in a study of cytomegalovirus exposure and HLA in healthy donors (TCRdb year 2017). About the investigation overall: An earlier analysis of several hundred of the donors reported roughly 270 Gb of sequence data and 100 million to 140 million unique TCR beta sequences from about 200 million T cells. An early release covering 550 to 650 HLA-typed donors comprised approximately 290 gigabases of sequencing data and roughly 85 million unique TCR sequences. The genetic ancestry cluster associated with self-reported Caucasian donors included around four fifths of the 398 genotyped donors. The aim of the study was to test whether cataloging public T cell receptors could identify signatures of past pathogen exposure. The study used immunosequencing to profile the T cell repertoires of 600 to 850 subjects and linked those repertoires to cytomegalovirus serostatus. In addition to the first cohort of 666 subjects, a separate validation cohort of approximately 110 different subjects was used. High-throughput TCR immunosequencing, statistical association of individual TCRs with disease status, and machine learning were combined to predict cytomegalovirus infection status. A later analysis re-analyzed previously published TCR beta repertoires from hundreds of donors and added high-resolution HLA genotyping to study TCR occurrence patterns. The later analysis used no new phenotypic data to find candidate immune exposures, relying instead on TCR beta sequences and their occurrence across donors. In an earlier analysis of around 540 of the donors, high-throughput TCR beta sequencing was used to judge whether each TCR beta V gene segment behaved as functional or pseudogenic. Donor age, sex, ethnicity and CMV serostatus were collected together with the repertoire data. A later genetic analysis took genome-wide SNP genotypes for about 60% of the roughly 670 donors and used that subset as a discovery cohort. All discovery cohort repertoires had been generated on a single sequencing platform. HLA typing included class I and class II loci at four-digit resolution. The number of donors typed differed by locus, with roughly 620-630 for A, B, C, DRB1 and DQB1, about 500 for DQA1, under 610 for DPA1, and around 460 for DPB1. Four or five DR-DQ haplotypes were handled as single units for association and clustering because linkage in the cohort was strong. Among almost 400 genotyped donors of the cohort, an average of 235,054 unique TCR beta nucleotide sequences were sequenced per donor, roughly a sixth of them non-productive. The full study reports these points: A later analysis found that HLA-associated TCR beta chains were more clonally expanded and had lower generation probabilities than equally common non-associated chains. In the study, approximately 160 TCR beta chains were listed as associated with cytomegalovirus. Compared with the roughly 720-donor mean, donors in an Asian-associated ancestry cluster had fewer N-insertions in productive TCRs, according to a later genetic analysis. Several of the top co-occurrence clusters appeared to be linked to parvovirus B19, influenza, CMV and Epstein-Barr virus, according to a later analysis. The classifier was reported to diagnose cytomegalovirus status with high specificity and sensitivity in both the original and validation cohorts. At a false discovery rate of 0.05, a later analysis linked fewer than 20,000 TCR beta sequences to specific HLA alleles. According to the authors, the approach could potentially be generalized to other disease states and immunological phenotypes. Sequencing depth was assumed to be roughly uniform across donors in the presence/absence analyses, though that assumption may not hold. In vitro tests confirmed that three of the cytomegalovirus-associated TCR beta chains recognize cytomegalovirus antigens. In a later analysis, most CMV-associated TCR beta chains were found to appear HLA-restricted, with HLA associations seemingly driven largely by CMV exposure. Assigning TCR associations to individual alleles was difficult when HLA alleles, especially DR and DQ, strongly co-occurred. Most TCR sequences were seen in very few donors, while some public TCRs were found in many individuals. The only immune exposure information available for the cohort was CMV serostatus. V-gene and J-gene trimming of TCR beta chains was associated with a missense DCLRE1C variant in a later genetic analysis, and the association was replicated in an independent cohort. In this cohort, only TCR beta chains were sequenced, and detectable features were limited by the absence of alpha or paired-chain data. In an earlier analysis of 587 of the donors, most TCR beta V segments appeared in productive rearrangements about 87% or about 30% of the time, broadly matching IMGT annotations. The earlier analysis of 587 of the donors excluded over 15 rarely observed V segments, including chromosome 9 orphons, because counts were too low. A further reported finding was that TCR beta sequences accurately predicted the HLA-A and HLA-B alleles for most subjects in the first cohort. The sequencing pipeline was judged likely to have produced a cluster of highly shared sequence variants as a technical artifact. Correlated functional status among segregating V segments might reflect linkage disequilibrium, but an unknown experimental factor could not be ruled out. A later analysis found that TCR association rates varied across HLA loci, with DRB1 alleles showing the most associated TCRs and HLA-C alleles the fewest. HLA typing was unavailable for some donors at each locus, so association tests used only the typed subset.

The library was made by the immunoSEQ multiplex PCR assay. For the multiplex PCR, a mixture combining 60 forward primers for TCR Vbeta segments and 13 reverse primers for TCR Jbeta segments was used. A multiplex PCR assay on genomic DNA amplified the CDR3 region of rearranged TCR beta genes. On the Illumina HiSeq System, the amplified TCR beta libraries were sequenced as 87-base-pair reads. Turning to the authors' computational methods: A later analysis counted some 80 million unique TCR beta chains across the 666 repertoires, and some 12 million of these chains were shared by at least two donors. Raw reads were error-corrected and collapsed into unique sequences with a nearest-neighbor algorithm that merged closely related sequences to remove PCR and sequencing errors. V, D and J gene segments were assigned by aligning CDR3 sequences to IMGT reference sequences. For a sequence to be retained, at least a six-nucleotide match to both a V gene segment and a J gene segment was required. A rearrangement was called productive if the CDR3 had no stop codons and remained in frame with V and J, and every other rearrangement was called non-productive. CDR3 was defined according to IMGT convention as the region running from the second conserved V-encoded cysteine to the conserved J-encoded phenylalanine. The earlier analysis of about 560 of the donors excluded any sequence lacking an unambiguous match to a single V gene segment. In an earlier analysis of several hundred of the donors, V segments were called functional above 56.7% productive rearrangements and were called segregating when the between-donor standard deviation exceeded 5%. A statistical classification framework was built to diagnose cytomegalovirus status from the catalog of TCR beta chain sequences. In a later analysis, TCR nucleotide sequences were compared against IMGT/GENE-DB human TR gene sequences so that V and J genes could be assigned. Using the TCRdist pipeline, a later analysis assigned CDR3 sequences along with most-parsimonious VDJ recombination scenarios. In a later analysis, each TCR beta chain was defined by its CDR3 amino acid sequence together with its V-gene family, and reads without a unique V-gene family were excluded. To address suspected cross-contamination and a sequencing artifact, a later analysis removed 592 highly shared, low-generation-probability nucleotide sequences. A later analysis calculated a clonal expansion index for each public chain from normalized within-repertoire ranks of inferred template counts. A later analysis computed generation probabilities with a VDJ recombination model fitted to out-of-frame rearrangements, and checked the results against IGoR. Hypergeometric tests were used in a later analysis to score TCR-TCR, TCR-HLA and TCR-CMV co-occurrence, with a repertoire-size bias correction applied to the TCR pairs. In a later analysis, false discovery rates were estimated by permuting HLA or CMV assignments 20 times. In a later analysis, co-occurring TCRs were grouped using DBSCAN, and TCRdist sequence similarity was added for clustering within HLA-allele-positive subsets. For co-occurrence clustering, repertoires with fewer than 30,000 or more than 120,000 public chains were excluded, along with five repertoires with anomalous nucleotide sharing. Drawn from immuneACCESS, this table holds only the in-frame rearrangements with V and J called that TCRdb kept. Clones are partly lost; checked studies trace under half to an unresolved V gene and leave the rest unexplained. For V, J and clone size, that table is used; D and trimming come from the DNA. For this sample the table gives 130,000 to 150,000 clones, of which about 74% were detected only once. The biggest ten clones account for more than 4.5% of the sample.

The cohort consisted of 670 or so healthy bone marrow donors. At the time of sampling, all cohort members were nominally healthy, though unrecorded immune exposures were likely present. The donor was CMV seronegative and belonged to the group of roughly 330 seronegative cohort members. Each donor provided a peripheral blood sample, and peripheral blood mononuclear cells were used for TCR beta sequencing. The Qiagen DNeasy Blood Extraction Kit was used to extract genomic DNA from the blood cell samples. The sample consisted of PBMCs. The clonotype was recovered from a woman in her forties or fifties in good health and CMV-seronegative.

CDR3 sequence: CAISERGPHRDNQPQHF. The DNA sequence is as follows: TGTGCCATCAGTGAAAGGGGACCCCACAGGGACAATCAGCCCCAGCATTTT. The sequence is built from TRBV10-3 and TRBJ1-5; the D segment could be TRBD1, given 6 matching bases. For CDR1 and CDR2, the germline V gene lists ENHRY and SYGVKD. A distance of 18 bases separates the germline ends of V and J, which lose 3 bases and 3 bases respectively. From its cysteine to its phenylalanine, the CDR3 spans 17 amino acids. The kept DNA is CDR3 alone, 51 bases in frame from the first base.